This TCR beta chain came from a study of blood T cells in healthy people across ages. Findings and caveats of the study: Possibly confounding the expanded clonotype changes was the fact that donor CMV status was unknown. When set beside aged donors, long-lived donors presented more naive CD4+ cells and higher diversity. Naive and antigen-experienced cells were not separated, limiting conclusive comparison.

To note about this clonotype: Its antigen is unknown.

CDR3 size: 15 residues. V was pared by 6 bases and J by 5 bases, with 7 bases of the junction left unmatched. Germline lookup yields CDR1 SGHAT and CDR2 FQNNGV. Together with a sample-barcoded 5' primer, a J-beta primer mix was included in a second PCR lasting about 6 to 12 cycles. Unique molecular identifiers of 12 random nucleotides labeled each cDNA. TCRdb re-called the 5' RACE reads with MiXCR, one entry per CDR3 protein. The sample includes some 860,000 distinct CDR3 sequences, approximately 60% of them seen just once. The V and J genes are TRBV11-2 and TRBJ2-5; 12 bases are a match to TRBD2. The sample taken for sequencing was blood. This TCR was recovered from a man aged 35-49 years in good health. In DNA, the CDR3 is TGTGCCAGCAGACTAGCGGGGGGTCGGTATGAGACCCAGTACTTC. Amino acids: CASRLAGGRYETQYF. Variable domain in full (rest from reference TRBV11-2 and TRBJ2-5): EAGVAQSPRYKIIEKRQSVAFWCNPISGHATLYWYQQILGQGPKLLIQFQNNGVVDDSQLPKDRFSAERLKGVDSTLKIQPAKLEDSAVYLCASRLAGGRYETQYFGPGTRLLVL.